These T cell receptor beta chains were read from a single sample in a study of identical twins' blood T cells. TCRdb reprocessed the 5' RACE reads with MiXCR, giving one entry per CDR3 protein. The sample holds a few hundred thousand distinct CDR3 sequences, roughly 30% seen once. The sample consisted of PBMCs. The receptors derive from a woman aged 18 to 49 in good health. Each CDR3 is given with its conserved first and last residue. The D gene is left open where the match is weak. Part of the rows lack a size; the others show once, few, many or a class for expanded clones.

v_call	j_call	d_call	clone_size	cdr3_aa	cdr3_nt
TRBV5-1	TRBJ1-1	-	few	CASSPEPSGVTEAFF	TGCGCCAGCAGCCCGGAACCCTCAGGGGTTACTGAAGCTTTCTTT
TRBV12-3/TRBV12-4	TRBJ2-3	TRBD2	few	CASTQIGDYRTDTQYF	TGTGCCAGCACCCAAATCGGGGACTACCGCACAGATACGCAGTATTTT
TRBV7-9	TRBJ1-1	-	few	CASSLDIEEAFF	TGTGCCAGCAGCCTCGACATAGAGGAAGCTTTCTTT
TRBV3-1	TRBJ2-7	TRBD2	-	CASSYGLAGSYEQYF	TGTGCCAGCAGCTACGGACTAGCGGGGTCGTACGAGCAGTACTTC
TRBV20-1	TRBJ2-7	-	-	CSALLVEVAYEQYF	TGCAGTGCCCTCCTTGTCGAGGTTGCCTACGAGCAGTACTTC
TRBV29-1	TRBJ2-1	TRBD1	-	CSGGIQGPEQFF	TGCAGCGGCGGAATACAGGGGCCTGAGCAGTTCTTC
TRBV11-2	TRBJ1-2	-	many	CASSFVAGMYGYTF	TGTGCCAGCAGCTTCGTCGCCGGGATGTATGGCTACACCTTC
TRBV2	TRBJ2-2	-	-	CASSRISNTGELFF	TGTGCCAGCAGTAGGATTTCAAACACCGGGGAGCTGTTTTTT
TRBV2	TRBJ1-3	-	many	CASSKGPGNTIYF	TGTGCCAGCAGTAAGGGACCTGGAAACACCATATATTTT
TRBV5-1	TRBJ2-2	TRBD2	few	CASSLRSSGSTGELFF	TGCGCCAGCAGCCTCCGATCTAGCGGGAGCACCGGGGAGCTGTTTTTT
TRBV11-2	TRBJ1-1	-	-	CASSLDLPLNTEAFF	TGTGCCAGCAGCTTAGATCTACCTTTGAACACTGAAGCTTTCTTT
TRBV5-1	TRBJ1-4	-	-	CASSRSRGSNEKLFF	TGCGCCAGCAGCCGTTCGCGGGGGAGTAATGAAAAACTGTTTTTT
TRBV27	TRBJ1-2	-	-	CASSPQGFMGYTF	TGTGCCAGCAGCCCCCAGGGGTTTATGGGCTACACCTTC
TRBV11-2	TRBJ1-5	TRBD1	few	CASSSTGGPSNQPQHF	TGTGCCAGCAGCTCGACAGGGGGTCCCAGCAATCAGCCCCAGCATTTT
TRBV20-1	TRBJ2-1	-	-	CSAFSGVSEQFF	TGCAGTGCTTTCTCAGGTGTTAGTGAGCAGTTCTTC
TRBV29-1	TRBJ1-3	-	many	CSAYSGNTIYF	TGCAGCGCTTACTCTGGAAACACCATATATTTT
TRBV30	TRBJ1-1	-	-	CAWRYTNTEAFF	TGTGCCTGGAGGTACACGAACACTGAAGCTTTCTTT
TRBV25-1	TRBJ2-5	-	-	CASSDVARETQYF	TGTGCTAGCAGTGATGTGGCGCGAGAGACCCAGTACTTC
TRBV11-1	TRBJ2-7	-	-	CASRFGDGRPYEQYF	TGTGCCAGCAGATTCGGCGACGGACGGCCCTACGAGCAGTACTTC